Listed here are 29 T cell receptor beta chains from one sample, sequenced in a study of identical twins. TCRdb reprocessed the 5' RACE reads via MiXCR and lists one record per CDR3 protein. There are around 550,000 distinct CDR3 sequences in the sample; roughly 15% occur only once, and 0.44% lies in the top ten. These records were also assigned to another study, of yellow fever vaccine responses in identical twins.

Material: CD4+ T cells sorted from blood. The receptors were gathered from a woman younger than 30 in good health.

This clonotype has at least ten counts. The chain has TRBV20-1 and TRBJ2-5, with no clear D. This CDR3 contains 12 residues. The V gene lost 0 bases and the J gene lost 0 bases, with 2 bases spanning the gap. Germline V lookup: CDR1 DFQATT, CDR2 SNEGSKA (reference sequence). CDR3 DNA: TGCAGTGCTAGAGAATACCAAGAGACCCAGTACTTC. Translating gives CSAREYQETQYF.

V gene TRBV2 combines with J gene TRBJ2-7; 9 bases are a match to TRBD1. The CDR3 extends over 13 amino acids. CDR1 SNHLY and CDR2 FYNNEI come from the germline V gene. J was trimmed by 5 bases and V by 9 bases; bases with no gene match: 8. CDR3 amino acids: CARGTGRVNEQYF. The CDR3, as DNA: TGTGCCAGGGGGACAGGGAGAGTCAACGAGCAGTACTTC.

This clonotype was counted between two and nine times. The chain combines TRBV3-1 with TRBJ1-1, with 7 bases identical to TRBD1. This CDR3 contains 15 residues. Germline CDR1 is LGHDT and CDR2 is YNNKEL (reference sequence). Trimming removed 2 bases from V and 1 base from J; junction bases left unmatched: 4. CDR3 DNA sequence: TGTGCCAGCAGCCAACCGAGGGGGCGGAACACTGAAGCTTTCTTT. Encoded protein: CASSQPRGRNTEAFF.

The table lists this clonotype with a few counts. The rearrangement links TRBV10-3 to TRBJ2-7; TRBD1 matches 7 bases. The junction had 3 bases not matched to a gene; V was cut back by 0 bases and J by 1 base. Germline V gene data show CDR1 as ENHRY and CDR2 as SYGVKD. This CDR3 has 15 residues. In nucleotides, the CDR3 is TGTGCCATCAGTGAGTCGACAGGGCAGTCCTACGAGCAGTACGTC. The encoded protein is CAISESTGQSYEQYV.

The rearrangement uses TRBV5-1 and TRBJ2-6; weak D call: TRBD1 (6 bases). V lost 5 bases and J lost 3, with 15 bases in between. The length of the CDR3 is 16 residues. Germline CDR1 reads SGHRS; CDR2 reads YFSETQ. This CDR3 is CASSQTGSSGANVLTF. For the CDR3, the DNA is TGCGCCAGCAGTCAAACAGGGTCAAGTGGGGCCAACGTCCTGACTTTC. Combining the CDR3 with reference TRBV5-1 and TRBJ2-6 gives the whole variable domain KAGVTQTPRYLIKTRGQQVTLSCSPISGHRSVSWYQQTPGQGLQFLFEYFSETQRNKGNFPGRFSGRQFSNSRSEMNVSTLELGDSALYLCASSQTGSSGANVLTFGAGSRLTVL.

This clonotype was counted only a few times. The chain is built from TRBV11-2 and TRBJ2-6; 10 bases are a match to TRBD2. Germline trimming cut 5 bases from V and 3 bases from J; bases unmatched to any gene: 16. This CDR3 spans 20 amino acids. CDR1 and CDR2 (germline): SGHAT, FQNNGV. Here the CDR3 reads CASSPRALAGTLGGANVLTF. The CDR3 coding sequence is TGTGCCAGCAGCCCGCGGGCACTAGCGGGAACACTGGGTGGGGCCAACGTCCTGACTTTC.

Here the CDR3 reads CRAGVGTEAFF. CDR3 bases: TGCAGGGCAGGGGTTGGAACTGAAGCTTTCTTT. This rearrangement joins TRBV20-1 to TRBJ1-1; maybe TRBD1 (6 bases). CDR1 is DFQATT, CDR2 SNEGSKA, per germline (reference sequence). This CDR3 is 11 amino acids long.

The genes are TRBV15 and TRBJ2-1, with no clear D. Germline values: CDR1 LNHNV, CDR2 YYDKDF (reference sequence). The CDR3 totals 13 residues. V was clipped by 2 bases and J by 9 bases, with 11 bases between them. CDR3 sequence reads: CATSRPEWVEQFF. The CDR3 bases are TGTGCCACCAGCAGACCGGAGTGGGTTGAGCAGTTCTTC.

The rearrangement uses TRBV5-1 and TRBJ2-1, with D unresolved. The CDR3 has 12 amino acids. Trimming cost V 7 bases and J 8 bases, with 13 bases left between them. Germline lookup yields CDR1 SGHRS and CDR2 YFSETQ. CDR3 sequence (DNA): TGCGCCAGCCTAGATCTTAGGGATGAGCAGTTCTTC. This encodes CASLDLRDEQFF.

V gene TRBV5-1 combines with J gene TRBJ2-1, with D unclear. Germline CDR1 reads SGHRS; CDR2 reads YFSETQ. This CDR3 has 15 residues. Between the trimmed V and J ends, which lost 1 base and 1 base, there was a span of 9 bases. The CDR3 DNA sequence: TGCGCCAGCAGCTTGTCACCCGGGTCCTACAATGAGCAGTTCTTC. Translated: CASSLSPGSYNEQFF.

This clonotype has ten or more counts. This chain joins TRBV4-1 and TRBJ2-1, with 8 bases identical to TRBD1. The CDR3 runs 17 residues. Germline lookup yields CDR1 MGHRA and CDR2 YSYEKL. After removal of 0 bases from V and 4 bases from J, the junction contained 8 bases not matched to a gene. CDR3 amino acids: CASSQDGQDREYNEQFF. As DNA, the CDR3 is TGCGCCAGCAGCCAAGATGGTCAGGACAGGGAGTACAATGAGCAGTTCTTC.

In its sample, this clonotype was seen a few times. The V call is TRBV2, the J call TRBJ2-7, with D uncertain. The ends were cut back, 2 bases at V and 5 bases at J, with 13 bases in the middle. The germline gives CDR1 SNHLY, CDR2 FYNNEI. The CDR3 totals 14 residues. The CDR3 DNA reads as TGTGCCAGCAGTGAATCTCGGCAGGACCACGAGCAGTACGTC. Translation: CASSESRQDHEQYV.

This clonotype was seen only a few times. The CDR3 loop is CASSRRTGQGVNTQYF. CDR3 nucleotide sequence: TGTGCCAGCAGCCGACGGACGGGACAGGGGGTAAATACGCAGTATTTT. The chain is built from TRBV12-3 or TRBV12-4 and TRBJ2-3; the match to TRBD1 covers 11 bases. The CDR3 loop spans 16 amino acids. V trimming: 6 bases; J trimming: 7 bases; junction bases outside the gene matches: 12.

This clonotype was detected a few times. The genes are TRBV20-1 and TRBJ2-3; possible D gene TRBD2, 6 bases. This CDR3 contains 14 residues. V lost 6 bases to trimming and J lost 3 bases, with 16 bases between them. Germline V gene sequence: CDR1 DFQATT, CDR2 SNEGSKA (reference sequence). The CDR3 DNA reads TGCAGTGCCCTCCGGGCGGGGCGGACAGATACGCAGTATTTT. Its translation: CSALRAGRTDTQYF.

This clonotype was seen ten or more times. The CDR3 DNA reads TGCAGCGTTGAAGGTCCCTCTAGCTCCTACAATGAGCAGTTCTTC. This sequence encodes CSVEGPSSSYNEQFF. This chain joins TRBV29-1 and TRBJ2-1; D is undetermined. Trimming removed 1 base from V and 0 bases from J, with 10 bases in between. The CDR3 spans 15 residues. The germline V gene encodes CDR1 SQVTM and CDR2 ANQGSEA.

The rearrangement uses TRBV21-1 and TRBJ2-2; the D segment call TRBD2 is taken from the table without a DNA check. TRBV21-1 is given as a pseudogene. This CDR3 has 11 amino acids. The CDR3 nucleotides are TGTGCCAGGCCTAGTGCCGGGGAGCTGTTTTTT. Translating gives CARPSAGELFF.

The chain uses TRBV7-2 and TRBJ2-5; D uncertain. Germline V gene data show CDR1 as SGHTA and CDR2 as FQGNSA. The CDR3 consists of 13 residues. The V gene lost 8 bases and the J gene lost 1 base, with 11 bases spanning the gap. The DNA for the CDR3 is TGTGCCAGCCGCCTTTGGCTCCAAGAGACCCAGTACTTC. This codes for CASRLWLQETQYF.

V is TRBV9 and J is TRBJ2-1; 10 nucleotides agree with TRBD2. Germline V lookup: CDR1 SGDLS, CDR2 YYNGEE. Germline trimming cut 0 bases from V and 7 bases from J; bases unmatched to any gene: 4. This CDR3 has 15 amino acids. CDR3 coding DNA: TGTGCCAGCAGCGTAGTGAATAGCGGGAGGAATGAGCAGTTCTTC. This translates into CASSVVNSGRNEQFF.

A few counts support this clonotype. The CDR3 loop reads CATSREWGSYEQYF. The DNA of the CDR3 is TGTGCCACCAGCAGAGAATGGGGATCCTACGAGCAGTACTTC. The chain uses TRBV15 and TRBJ2-7; D unclear. V lost 0 bases, J lost 1 base, and 7 bases lay in between. Germline V gene lookup returns CDR1 LNHNV and CDR2 YYDKDF (reference sequence). This CDR3 comprises 14 residues.

This clonotype was counted between two and nine times. This chain joins TRBV6-4 and TRBJ2-7; 12 bases fit TRBD1. In germline, CDR1 is MRHNA, CDR2 SNTAGT. Trimming at V came to 7 bases and at J to 7 bases, leaving 11 bases not matched to a gene. The CDR3 has 15 residues. The CDR3 DNA reads as TGTGCCAGCAACCAACCGGGACAGGGGGCTGGAGAGCAGTACGTC. Protein sequence: CASNQPGQGAGEQYV.

This clonotype came up many times. This chain uses TRBV12-3 or TRBV12-4 with TRBJ2-1; unclear D gene. V lost 8 bases, J lost 5 bases, and 13 bases lay in between. The CDR3 has 13 amino acids. CDR3 bases: TGTGCCAGCGCAAAGCTTAGAGACAATGAGCAGTTCTTC. Translating it yields CASAKLRDNEQFF.

This clonotype was seen a handful of times. The chain couples TRBV3-1 to TRBJ2-5, with D perhaps being TRBD1 or TRBD2 (6 bases each). Germline V CDR1 and CDR2: LGHDT, YNNKEL (reference sequence). V was shortened by 4 bases and J by 5 bases, with 14 bases between the two germline ends. This CDR3 has 14 amino acids. The DNA for the CDR3 is TGTGCCAGCAGCCCGCCGGGGGCCCGGGAGACCCAGTACTTC. Translating gives CASSPPGARETQYF.

The V gene is TRBV20-1, the J gene TRBJ2-7; TRBD2 might be the D (5 bases). Deletions cut 0 bases from V and 2 bases from J, with 17 bases between. Germline CDR1 is DFQATT and CDR2 is SNEGSKA (reference sequence). This CDR3 has 16 residues. The chain's CDR3 is CSARDRRGSWTYEQYF. CDR3 nucleotides: TGCAGTGCTAGAGATCGTCGGGGTAGCTGGACCTACGAGCAGTACTTC.

The V and J genes are TRBV20-1 and TRBJ1-4; a possible D gene is TRBD1 (5 bases). This CDR3 contains 14 residues. CDR1 is DFQATT and CDR2 is SNEGSKA in the germline V gene (reference sequence). The V end was cut by 3 bases, the J end by 3 bases, with 11 bases between. The DNA of the CDR3 is TGCAGTGCTAGCGGGGGTGTGGCTAATGAAAAACTGTTTTTT. This encodes CSASGGVANEKLFF.

A few counts support this clonotype. The chain combines TRBV19 with TRBJ2-6, with 7 nucleotides matching TRBD1. The CDR3 length is 17 residues. Trimming took 7 bases from V and 0 from J; bases not matched to a gene: 9. From germline, CDR1 is LNHDA and CDR2 SQIVND (reference sequence). CDR3 DNA: TGTGCCAGTACTAGGACAGGCTTTATCTCTGGGGCCAACGTCCTGACTTTC. This codes for CASTRTGFISGANVLTF. The full variable domain, its missing parts supplied by reference TRBV19 and TRBJ2-6, is DGGITQSPKYLFRKEGQNVTLSCEQNLNHDAMYWYRQDPGQGLRLIYYSQIVNDFQKGDIAEGYSVSREKKESFPLTVTSAQKNPTAFYLCASTRTGFISGANVLTFGAGSRLTVL.

The chain combines TRBV10-3 with TRBJ2-5; 10 nucleotides align to TRBD2. Germline CDR1 and CDR2: ENHRY and SYGVKD. The ends lost 10 bases at V and 5 bases at J; junction bases unmatched: 10. The CDR3 loop spans 14 amino acids. CDR3 sequence reads: CATKWTSGIETQYF. The CDR3 coding sequence is TGTGCCACCAAATGGACTAGCGGTATTGAGACCCAGTACTTC.

This rearrangement joins TRBV29-1 to TRBJ2-5; D is unclear. With 0 bases removed from V and 5 bases from J, the gap between germline ends came to 7 bases. This CDR3 spans 12 amino acids. Germline V CDR1 and CDR2: SQVTM, ANQGSEA. In nucleotides, the CDR3 is TGCAGCGTTGAAGAGGTTGGGGAGACCCAGTACTTC. Encoded protein: CSVEEVGETQYF.

This rearrangement joins TRBV9 to TRBJ1-1; D gene unclear. Germline CDR1 and CDR2: SGDLS and YYNGEE. This CDR3 is 13 amino acids long. V lost 3 bases and J lost 4, with 10 bases in between. This CDR3 reads CASSGIVGTEAFF. The CDR3 region has the DNA TGTGCCAGCAGCGGAATAGTTGGCACTGAAGCTTTCTTT.

This clonotype came up many times. The chain uses TRBV12-3 or TRBV12-4 and TRBJ2-2; 9 bases are a match to TRBD1. The ends lost 6 bases at V and 2 bases at J; junction bases unmatched: 7. The CDR3 consists of 16 residues. This chain's CDR3 is CASRTNTGGNTGELFF. Here the CDR3 DNA reads TGTGCCAGCAGGACCAATACAGGGGGCAACACCGGGGAGCTGTTTTTT.